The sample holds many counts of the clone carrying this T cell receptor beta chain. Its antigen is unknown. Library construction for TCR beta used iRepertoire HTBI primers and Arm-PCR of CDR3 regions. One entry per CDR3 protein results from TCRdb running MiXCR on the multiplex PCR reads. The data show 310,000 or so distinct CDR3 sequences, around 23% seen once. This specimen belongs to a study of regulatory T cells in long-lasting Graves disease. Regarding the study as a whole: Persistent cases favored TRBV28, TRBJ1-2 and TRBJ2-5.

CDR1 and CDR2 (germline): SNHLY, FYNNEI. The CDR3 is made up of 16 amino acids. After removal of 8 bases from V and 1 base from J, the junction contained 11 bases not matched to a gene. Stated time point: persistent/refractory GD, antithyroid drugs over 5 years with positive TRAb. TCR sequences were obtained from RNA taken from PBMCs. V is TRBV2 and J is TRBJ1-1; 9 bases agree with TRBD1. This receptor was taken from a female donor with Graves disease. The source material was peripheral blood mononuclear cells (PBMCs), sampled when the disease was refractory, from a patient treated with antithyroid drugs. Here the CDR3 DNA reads TGTGCCAGCCGGATTGGGACAGGGCCTGGGAACACTGAAGCTTTCTTT. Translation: CASRIGTGPGNTEAFF.